This is a list of T cell receptor beta chains from one sample in a study of identical twins. TCRdb processed the 5' RACE reads anew with MiXCR; each CDR3 protein has one entry. The top ten hold about an eighth of the sample, which has approximately 700,000 distinct CDR3 sequences, roughly 18% seen once. The sample was also linked to a second study, of T cells expressing NK-cell markers.

The specimen was PBMCs. The receptor set was obtained from a young woman in good health. Both conserved end residues are part of each CDR3. D genes are given only for firm matches. Clone size, where shown, is once, few, many, or a class for clones that have expanded.

clone_size d_call j_call v_call cdr3_aa cdr3_nt
few - TRBJ2-1 TRBV20-1 CSALGTSDNEQFF TGCAGTGCCCTCGGCACTAGTGACAATGAGCAGTTCTTC
many TRBD1 TRBJ2-2 TRBV12-3/TRBV12-4 CASSNRDRDGELFF TGTGCCAGCAGTAACCGGGACAGGGACGGGGAGCTGTTTTTT
few - TRBJ2-2 TRBV12-3/TRBV12-4 CASRREGDRELFF TGTGCCAGCAGAAGGGAGGGGGACAGGGAGCTGTTTTTT
few - TRBJ1-2 TRBV7-2 CASTLHPGGLDYGYTF TGTGCCAGCACCCTCCATCCCGGGGGCTTGGACTATGGCTACACCTTC
few - TRBJ1-6 TRBV20-1 CSATPSSYNSPLHF TGCAGTGCTACTCCGAGCTCCTATAATTCACCCCTCCACTTT
few TRBD2 TRBJ2-1 TRBV11-2 CASSIGLAGGRVYNEQFF TGTGCCAGCAGCATTGGACTAGCGGGAGGGCGGGTCTACAATGAGCAGTTCTTC
- - TRBJ2-1 TRBV5-1 CASSQGQGGKDNEQFF TGCGCCAGCAGCCAGGGACAAGGCGGGAAAGACAATGAGCAGTTCTTC
- TRBD1 TRBJ2-1 TRBV7-9 CASSSTGVAYNEQFF TGTGCCAGCAGCTCGACAGGGGTAGCCTACAATGAGCAGTTCTTC
- - TRBJ2-1 TRBV9 CASSVAGTEEQFF TGTGCCAGCAGCGTAGCTGGTACAGAAGAGCAGTTCTTC
- TRBD1 TRBJ2-7 TRBV3-1 CASSHRGGRVSYEQYF TGTGCCAGCAGCCACCGAGGGGGCAGGGTTTCGTACGAGCAGTACTTC
- - TRBJ1-6 TRBV12-3/TRBV12-4 CASRQTLRSPLHF TGTGCCAGCAGACAGACCCTGAGGTCACCCCTCCACTTT
many - TRBJ2-3 TRBV27 CASSFRDSSTDTQYF TGTGCCAGCAGTTTTCGGGACTCTAGCACAGATACGCAGTATTTT
few - TRBJ1-2 TRBV6-6 CASSYSDPYGYTF TGTGCCAGCAGTTACTCCGACCCATATGGCTACACCTTC
- TRBD1 TRBJ1-4 TRBV10-3 CASGQGETNEKLFF TGTGCCTCCGGACAGGGGGAAACTAATGAAAAACTGTTTTTT
- TRBD1 TRBJ1-2 TRBV27 CASADRDSSYGYTF TGTGCCAGCGCAGACAGGGATTCCTCCTATGGCTACACCTTC
once - TRBJ2-2 TRBV7-9 CASSLAPAGELFF TGTGCCAGCAGCTTAGCCCCGGCCGGGGAGCTGTTTTTT
few - TRBJ1-1 TRBV12-3/TRBV12-4 CASSFFQAGEAFF TGTGCCAGCAGTTTCTTCCAAGCAGGTGAAGCTTTCTTT
- - TRBJ2-7 TRBV6-2/TRBV6-3 CASSRNRYEQYF TGTGCCAGCAGTCGGAACCGTTACGAGCAGTACTTC
few TRBD2 TRBJ2-3 TRBV29-1 CSGALAGVFTDTQYF TGCAGCGGCGCACTAGCGGGAGTATTCACAGATACGCAGTATTTT
few - TRBJ1-3 TRBV20-1 CSAFGRSGNTIYF TGCAGTGCCTTCGGGAGATCTGGAAACACCATATATTTT
- - TRBJ2-7 TRBV3-1 CASSRFSFEQYF TGTGCCAGCAGCCGATTTAGTTTCGAGCAGTACTTC
few - TRBJ2-1 TRBV10-3 CAIKPSDSPNEQFF TGTGCCATCAAGCCGTCGGACAGCCCCAATGAGCAGTTCTTC
- TRBD1 TRBJ2-1 TRBV7-9 CASSPYRGDYNEQFF TGTGCCAGCAGCCCTTACAGGGGAGATTACAATGAGCAGTTCTTC
once - TRBJ2-7 TRBV5-6 CASSHGVVYEQYF TGTGCCAGCAGCCACGGGGTCGTCTACGAGCAGTACTTC
few - TRBJ1-5 TRBV20-1 CSARKARHSNQPQHF TGCAGTGCTAGAAAGGCACGCCATAGCAATCAGCCCCAGCATTTT
- - TRBJ2-2 TRBV6-5 CASSYRGANTGELFF TGTGCCAGCAGTTACAGGGGGGCGAACACCGGGGAGCTGTTTTTT
- TRBD2 TRBJ2-3 TRBV20-1 CSARVSGTADTQYF TGCAGTGCTAGAGTTAGCGGGACGGCAGATACGCAGTATTTT
few TRBD1 TRBJ2-1 TRBV15 CATSNTRRGTGALGEQFF TGTGCCACCAGCAACACGCGAAGAGGGACAGGGGCACTTGGGGAGCAGTTCTTC
- - TRBJ2-5 TRBV20-1 CSAQPQETQYF TGCAGTGCACAGCCCCAAGAGACCCAGTACTTC
many - TRBJ2-1 TRBV2 CASKWWNEQFF TGTGCCAGCAAATGGTGGAATGAGCAGTTCTTC
many - TRBJ1-2 TRBV6-1 CASSRGAANYGYTF TGTGCCAGCAGCCGGGGGGCGGCAAACTATGGCTACACCTTC
- - TRBJ2-3 TRBV7-2 CASSQGPGHTDTQYF TGTGCCAGCAGCCAGGGACCCGGACACACAGATACGCAGTATTTT
many TRBD1 TRBJ2-6 TRBV6-2/TRBV6-3 CASSYRGSGANVLTF TGTGCCAGCTCCTACAGGGGATCTGGGGCCAACGTCCTGACTTTC
- TRBD1 TRBJ2-1 TRBV9 CASSPAGTGAGEQFF TGTGCCAGCAGCCCTGCCGGGACAGGGGCTGGTGAGCAGTTCTTC
- TRBD1 TRBJ2-5 TRBV29-1 CSVRPGTGSQETQYF TGCAGCGTCCGACCCGGGACAGGATCCCAAGAGACCCAGTACTTC
- TRBD1 TRBJ2-5 TRBV7-2 CASSSRQGSTETQYF TGTGCCAGCAGCTCTAGACAGGGTAGTACAGAGACCCAGTACTTC
- TRBD2 TRBJ2-1 TRBV5-1 CASSLAGGGRYNEQFF TGCGCCAGCAGCTTGGCCGGGGGAGGGAGATACAATGAGCAGTTCTTC
few - TRBJ2-5 TRBV6-5 CASSSSIAGQGKETQYF TGTGCCAGCAGTTCCTCTATCGCGGGCCAGGGAAAAGAGACCCAGTACTTC
once TRBD2 TRBJ2-1 TRBV4-3 CASSLGTSGSGRNEQFF TGCGCCAGCAGTCTTGGGACTAGCGGGAGCGGAAGGAATGAGCAGTTCTTC
few - TRBJ1-6 TRBV9 CASSPRGLNSPLHF TGTGCCAGCAGCCCACGGGGACTCAATTCACCCCTCCACTTT
many - TRBJ1-1 TRBV12-3/TRBV12-4 CASRKGLNTEAFF TGTGCCAGCAGAAAGGGGTTGAACACTGAAGCTTTCTTT
- - TRBJ1-2 TRBV12-3/TRBV12-4 CASSLGGSDYGYTF TGTGCCAGCAGTTTAGGAGGGTCCGACTATGGCTACACCTTC
- - TRBJ2-1 TRBV9 CASSAGPPKRNEQFF TGTGCCAGCAGCGCCGGCCCGCCTAAGCGGAATGAGCAGTTCTTC
many TRBD2 TRBJ2-1 TRBV20-1 CSAQTSGGYNEQFF TGCAGTGCTCAGACTAGCGGGGGGTACAATGAGCAGTTCTTC
many TRBD2 TRBJ2-1 TRBV5-1 CASSLALAGGNEQFF TGCGCCAGCAGCTTGGCCCTAGCGGGGGGCAATGAGCAGTTCTTC
- TRBD1 TRBJ1-5 TRBV10-3 CAISRDRGKQPQHF TGTGCCATCAGCCGGGACAGGGGGAAACAGCCCCAGCATTTT
many - TRBJ1-1 TRBV29-1 CSVIEGGTEAFF TGCAGCGTTATTGAGGGAGGAACTGAAGCTTTCTTT
few TRBD1 TRBJ2-4 TRBV27 CASRPDRARTLAKNIQYF TGTGCCAGCAGGCCGGACAGGGCAAGAACTTTAGCCAAAAACATTCAGTACTTC
- - TRBJ2-3 TRBV7-2 CASSGQLASTDTQYF TGTGCCAGCAGTGGACAGTTGGCTAGCACAGATACGCAGTATTTT
- TRBD2 TRBJ2-3 TRBV5-1 CASSGKLAGVSGDTQYF TGCGCCAGCAGCGGTAAGCTAGCGGGAGTTTCCGGTGATACGCAGTATTTT
few TRBD2 TRBJ2-1 TRBV5-1 CASSYGLAGGHEQFF TGCGCCAGCAGCTACGGACTAGCGGGGGGCCATGAGCAGTTCTTC
- TRBD2 TRBJ2-3 TRBV20-1 CSARDLPSSGGADTQYF TGCAGTGCTAGAGATCTCCCATCTAGCGGGGGGGCAGATACGCAGTATTTT
- TRBD2 TRBJ2-7 TRBV29-1 CSGIGTNEQYF TGCAGCGGAATAGGGACTAACGAGCAGTACTTC
- - TRBJ2-1 TRBV3-1 CASSPTAKACHNEQFF TGTGCCAGCAGCCCCACAGCGAAGGCGTGTCACAATGAGCAGTTCTTC
few - TRBJ2-1 TRBV12-5 CASGLPNEQFF TGTGCTAGTGGTCTGCCCAATGAGCAGTTCTTC
few TRBD1 TRBJ1-2 TRBV6-6 CASTPGGERGYTF TGTGCCAGCACCCCAGGGGGGGAGCGGGGCTACACCTTC
many - TRBJ1-1 TRBV12-3/TRBV12-4 CASNHAGLGEAFF TGTGCCAGCAACCACGCGGGCCTAGGTGAAGCTTTCTTT